A selection of T cell receptor beta chains follows, all from one sample in a study of technical replicates of blood from four donors. This table comes from immunoSEQ multiplex PCR, and its TCRdb copy is limited to in-frame clones, with some not included. Among about 83,000 clones listed, just over 90% were seen once. The sequenced sample was T cells isolated from PBMCs. Receptors were obtained from a human donor in good health. Both conserved end residues are part of each CDR3. The D gene is left open where the match is weak. Clone size is not always given. Where it is, it says once, few, many or a class for expanded clones.

V gene,clone size,J gene,D gene,CDR3 DNA,CDR3 protein
TRBV2,NA,TRBJ1-5,NA,TGTGCCAGCAGACAACAGCTAAATCAGCCCCAGCATTTT,CASRQQLNQPQHF
TRBV25-1,NA,TRBJ2-2,NA,TGTGCCGTCTCAGGCCTGAACACCGGGGAGCTGTTTTTT,CAVSGLNTGELFF
TRBV5-1,few,TRBJ2-7,NA,TGCGCCAGCAGCTTGTATATTTCCTACGAGCAGTACTTC,CASSLYISYEQYF
TRBV28,NA,TRBJ1-1,NA,TGTGCCAGCGGACTGAAAACAGGGCGGACTGAAGCTTTCTTT,CASGLKTGRTEAFF
TRBV7-9,NA,TRBJ1-6,NA,TGTGCCAGCAGCTTAGCTTTGAGCGGGGGTTCACCCCTCCACTTT,CASSLALSGGSPLHF
TRBV4-2,NA,TRBJ2-3,TRBD2,TGTGCCAGCAGCCAAGTACTAGCGGGAGGGAGCGGTATAGGCACAGATACGCAGTATTTT,CASSQVLAGGSGIGTDTQYF
TRBV9,NA,TRBJ2-7,TRBD1,TGTGCCAGCAGCGCGCAGCCCGGGACAGGGGGGCGGGAGCAGTACTTC,CASSAQPGTGGREQYF
TRBV9,NA,TRBJ2-1,NA,TGTGCCAGCAGCGCTCAATTATTCGAGCTTAATGAGCAGTTCTTC,CASSAQLFELNEQFF
TRBV7-3,NA,TRBJ1-1,TRBD1,TGTGCCAGCAGTACGGGACAGCCGAACACTGAAGCTTTCTTT,CASSTGQPNTEAFF
TRBV30,NA,TRBJ2-5,TRBD2,TGTGCCTGGAGTAATGCGGGGGGGTTCGACCAGTACTTC,CAWSNAGGFDQYF